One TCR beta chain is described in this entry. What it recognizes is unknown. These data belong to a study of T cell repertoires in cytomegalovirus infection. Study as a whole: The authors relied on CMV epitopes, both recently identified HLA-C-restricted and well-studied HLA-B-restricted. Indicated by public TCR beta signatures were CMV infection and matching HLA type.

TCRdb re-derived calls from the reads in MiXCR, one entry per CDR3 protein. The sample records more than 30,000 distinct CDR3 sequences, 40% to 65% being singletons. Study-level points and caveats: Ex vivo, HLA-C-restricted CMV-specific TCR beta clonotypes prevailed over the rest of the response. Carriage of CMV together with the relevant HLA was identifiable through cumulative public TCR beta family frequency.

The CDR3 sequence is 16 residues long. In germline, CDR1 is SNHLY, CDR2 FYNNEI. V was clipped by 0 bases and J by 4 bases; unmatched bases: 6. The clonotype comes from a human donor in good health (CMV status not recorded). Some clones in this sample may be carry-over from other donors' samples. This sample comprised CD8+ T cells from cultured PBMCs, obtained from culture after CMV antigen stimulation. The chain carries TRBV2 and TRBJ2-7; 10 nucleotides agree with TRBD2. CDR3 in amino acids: CASSEAALAGEYEQYF. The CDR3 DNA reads TGTGCCAGCAGTGAAGCAGCCCTAGCGGGAGAGTACGAGCAGTACTTC.